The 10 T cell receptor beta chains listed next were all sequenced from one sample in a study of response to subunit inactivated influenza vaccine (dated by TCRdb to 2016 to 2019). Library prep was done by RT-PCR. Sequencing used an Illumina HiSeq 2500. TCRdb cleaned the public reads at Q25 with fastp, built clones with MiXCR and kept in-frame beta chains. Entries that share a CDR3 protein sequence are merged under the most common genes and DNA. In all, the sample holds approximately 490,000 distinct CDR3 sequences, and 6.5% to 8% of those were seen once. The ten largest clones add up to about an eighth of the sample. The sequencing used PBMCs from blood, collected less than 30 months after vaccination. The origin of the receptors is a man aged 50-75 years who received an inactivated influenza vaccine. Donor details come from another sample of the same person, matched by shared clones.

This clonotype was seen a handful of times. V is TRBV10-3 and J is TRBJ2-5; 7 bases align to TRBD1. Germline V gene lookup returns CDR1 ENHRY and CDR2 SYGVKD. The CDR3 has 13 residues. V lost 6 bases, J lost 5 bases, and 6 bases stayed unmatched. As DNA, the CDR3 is TGTGCCATCAGAGAGGGGGCTGTGGAGACCCAGTACTTC. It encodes CAIREGAVETQYF.

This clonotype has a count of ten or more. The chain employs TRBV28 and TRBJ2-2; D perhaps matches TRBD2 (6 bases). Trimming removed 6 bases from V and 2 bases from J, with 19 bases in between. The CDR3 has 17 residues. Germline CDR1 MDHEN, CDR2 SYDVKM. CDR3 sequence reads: CASSAGFFGSNTGELFF. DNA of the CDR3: TGTGCCAGCAGCGCGGGGTTTTTTGGCTCCAACACCGGGGAGCTGTTTTTT.

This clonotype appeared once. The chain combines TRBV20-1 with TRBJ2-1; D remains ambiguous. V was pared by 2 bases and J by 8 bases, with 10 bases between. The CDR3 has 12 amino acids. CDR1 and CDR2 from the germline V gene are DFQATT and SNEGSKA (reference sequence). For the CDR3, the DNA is TGCAGTGCTAGAAGGATGGGCCATGAGCAGTTCTTC. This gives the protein CSARRMGHEQFF.

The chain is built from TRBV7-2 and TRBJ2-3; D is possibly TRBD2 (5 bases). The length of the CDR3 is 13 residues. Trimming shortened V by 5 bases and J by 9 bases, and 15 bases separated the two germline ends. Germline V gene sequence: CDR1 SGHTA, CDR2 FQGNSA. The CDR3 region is CASSKRTPGTQYF. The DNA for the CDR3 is TGTGCCAGCAGCAAAAGGACTCCAGGAACGCAGTATTTT.

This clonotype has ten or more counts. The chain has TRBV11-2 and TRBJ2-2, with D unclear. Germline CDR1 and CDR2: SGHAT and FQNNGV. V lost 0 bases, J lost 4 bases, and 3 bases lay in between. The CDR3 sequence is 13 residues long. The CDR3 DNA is TGTGCCAGCAGCTTAGATACCACCGGGGAGCTGTTTTTT. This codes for CASSLDTTGELFF.

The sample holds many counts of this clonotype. The CDR3, as DNA: TGCGCCAGCAGCTGGGACACAACCTACGAGCAGTACTTC. Amino acids: CASSWDTTYEQYF. The gene calls are TRBV5-1 and TRBJ2-7; D is possibly TRBD1 (6 bases). Germline assignment: CDR1 SGHRS and CDR2 YFSETQ. The V end was cut by 3 bases, the J end by 2 bases, with 9 bases between. The CDR3 spans 13 residues.

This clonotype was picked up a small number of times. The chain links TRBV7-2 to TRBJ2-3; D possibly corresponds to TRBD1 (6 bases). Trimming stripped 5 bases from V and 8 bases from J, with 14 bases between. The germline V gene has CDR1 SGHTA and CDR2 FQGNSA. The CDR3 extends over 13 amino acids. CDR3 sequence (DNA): TGTGCCAGCAGCCTGGGGGCCGAGGGTACGCAGTATTTT. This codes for CASSLGAEGTQYF. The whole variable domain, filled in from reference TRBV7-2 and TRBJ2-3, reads GAGVSQSPSNKVTEKGKDVELRCDPISGHTALYWYRQSLGQGLEFLIYFQGNSAPDKSGLPSDRFSAERTGGSVSTLTIQRTQQEDSAVYLCASSLGAEGTQYFGPGTRLTVL.

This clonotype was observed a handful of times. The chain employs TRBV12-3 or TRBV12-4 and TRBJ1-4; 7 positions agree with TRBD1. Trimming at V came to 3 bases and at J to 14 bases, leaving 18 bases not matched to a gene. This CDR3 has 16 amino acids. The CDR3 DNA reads TGTGCCAGCAGTTTGGCTTACCGGGACAGAAAAACTAGGCTGTTTTTT. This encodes CASSLAYRDRKTRLFF.

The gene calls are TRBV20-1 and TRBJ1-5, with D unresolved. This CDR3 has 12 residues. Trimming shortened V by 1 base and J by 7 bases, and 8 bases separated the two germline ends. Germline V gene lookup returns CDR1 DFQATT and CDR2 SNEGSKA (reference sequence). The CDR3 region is CSARGAGQPQHF. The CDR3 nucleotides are TGCAGTGCTAGAGGGGCAGGACAGCCCCAGCATTTT.

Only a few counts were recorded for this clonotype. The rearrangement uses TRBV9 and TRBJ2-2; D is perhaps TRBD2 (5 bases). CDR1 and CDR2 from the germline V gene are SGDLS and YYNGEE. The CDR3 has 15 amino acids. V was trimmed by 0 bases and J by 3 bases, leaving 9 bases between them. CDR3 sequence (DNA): TGTGCCAGCAGCGTAGCGGGAAGGGACACCGGGGAGCTGTTTTTT. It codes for CASSVAGRDTGELFF.